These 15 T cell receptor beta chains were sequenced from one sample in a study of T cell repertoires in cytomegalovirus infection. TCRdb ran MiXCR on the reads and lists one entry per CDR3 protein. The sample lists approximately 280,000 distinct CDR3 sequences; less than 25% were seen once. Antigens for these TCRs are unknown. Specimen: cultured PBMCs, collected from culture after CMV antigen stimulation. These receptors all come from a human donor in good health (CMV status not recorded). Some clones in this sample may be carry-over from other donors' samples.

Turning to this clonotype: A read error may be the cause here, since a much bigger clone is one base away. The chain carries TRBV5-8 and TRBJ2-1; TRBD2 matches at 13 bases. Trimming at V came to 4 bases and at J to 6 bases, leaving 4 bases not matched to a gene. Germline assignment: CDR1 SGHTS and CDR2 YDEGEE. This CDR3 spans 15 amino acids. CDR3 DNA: TGTGCCAGCAGCCAAGGGACTAGCGGGACCAATGAGCAGTTCTTC. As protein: CASSQGTSGTNEQFF.

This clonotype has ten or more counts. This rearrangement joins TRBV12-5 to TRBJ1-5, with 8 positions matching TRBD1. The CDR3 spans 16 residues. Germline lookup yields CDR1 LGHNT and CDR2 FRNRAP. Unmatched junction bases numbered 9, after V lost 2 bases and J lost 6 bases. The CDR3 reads CASGLFTQGGGQPQHF. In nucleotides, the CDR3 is TGTGCTAGTGGTTTGTTTACACAGGGGGGTGGTCAGCCCCAGCATTTT.

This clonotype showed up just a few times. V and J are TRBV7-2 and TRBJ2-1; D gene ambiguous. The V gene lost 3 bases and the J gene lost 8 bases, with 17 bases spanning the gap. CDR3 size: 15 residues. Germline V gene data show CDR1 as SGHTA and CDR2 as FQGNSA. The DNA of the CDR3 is TGTGCCAGCAGCTTGACAAGGCGCCCTGGGCATGAGCAGTTCTTC. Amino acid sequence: CASSLTRRPGHEQFF.

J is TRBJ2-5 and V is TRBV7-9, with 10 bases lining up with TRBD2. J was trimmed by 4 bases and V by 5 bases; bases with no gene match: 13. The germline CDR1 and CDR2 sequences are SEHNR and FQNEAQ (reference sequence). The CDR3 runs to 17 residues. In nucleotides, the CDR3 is TGTGCCAGCAGCGTAAGGACTAGCGGCGGGACGTTAGAGACCCAGTACTTC. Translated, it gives CASSVRTSGGTLETQYF.

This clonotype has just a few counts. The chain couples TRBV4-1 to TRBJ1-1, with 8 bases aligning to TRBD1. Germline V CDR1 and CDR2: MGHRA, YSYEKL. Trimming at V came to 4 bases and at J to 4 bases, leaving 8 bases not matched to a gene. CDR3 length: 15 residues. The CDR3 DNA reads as TGCGCCAGCAGCCGCAGTGGACAGGGATCCACTGAAGCTTTCTTT. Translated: CASSRSGQGSTEAFF.

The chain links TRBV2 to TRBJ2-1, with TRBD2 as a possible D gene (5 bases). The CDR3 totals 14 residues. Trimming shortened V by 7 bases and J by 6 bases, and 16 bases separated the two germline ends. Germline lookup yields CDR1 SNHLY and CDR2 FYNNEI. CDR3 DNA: TGTGCCAGCATTAAAGATCTAGCTTTCAATGAGCAGTTCTTC. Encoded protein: CASIKDLAFNEQFF.

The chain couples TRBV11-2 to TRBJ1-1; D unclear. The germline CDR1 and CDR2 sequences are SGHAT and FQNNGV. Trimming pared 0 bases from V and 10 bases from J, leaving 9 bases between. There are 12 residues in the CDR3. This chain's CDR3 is CASSLEVVGAFF. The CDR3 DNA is TGTGCCAGCAGCTTAGAAGTTGTAGGAGCTTTCTTT. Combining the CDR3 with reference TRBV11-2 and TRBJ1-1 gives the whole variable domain EAGVAQSPRYKIIEKRQSVAFWCNPISGHATLYWYQQILGQGPKLLIQFQNNGVVDDSQLPKDRFSAERLKGVDSTLKIQPAKLEDSAVYLCASSLEVVGAFFGQGTRLTVV.

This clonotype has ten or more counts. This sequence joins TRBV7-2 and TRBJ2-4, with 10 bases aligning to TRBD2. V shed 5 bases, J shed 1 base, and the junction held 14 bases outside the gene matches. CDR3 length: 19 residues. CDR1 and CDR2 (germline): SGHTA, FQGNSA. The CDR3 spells CASSPRGTSELSAKNIQYF. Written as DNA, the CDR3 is TGTGCCAGCAGCCCACGAGGGACTAGCGAGTTATCGGCCAAAAACATTCAGTACTTC. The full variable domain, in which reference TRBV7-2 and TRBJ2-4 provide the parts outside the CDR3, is GAGVSQSPSNKVTEKGKDVELRCDPISGHTALYWYRQSLGQGLEFLIYFQGNSAPDKSGLPSDRFSAERTGGSVSTLTIQRTQQEDSAVYLCASSPRGTSELSAKNIQYFGAGTRLSVL.

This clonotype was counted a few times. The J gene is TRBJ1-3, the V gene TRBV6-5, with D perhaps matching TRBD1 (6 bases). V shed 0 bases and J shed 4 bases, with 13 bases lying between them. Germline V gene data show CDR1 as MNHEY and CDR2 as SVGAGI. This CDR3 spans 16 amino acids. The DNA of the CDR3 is TGTGCCAGCAGTTACTCTCCGACAGGAGGGGGAAACACCATATATTTT. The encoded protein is CASSYSPTGGGNTIYF.

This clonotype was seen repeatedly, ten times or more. CDR3 DNA sequence: TGTGCCAGCAGCTTAGGTCGGCAGACTGAAGCTTTCTTT. Translating it yields CASSLGRQTEAFF. J is TRBJ1-1 and V is TRBV7-8; D not certain. The CDR3 extends over 13 amino acids. V lost 1 base and J lost 5, with 8 bases in between. In germline, CDR1 is SGHVS, CDR2 FQNEAQ.

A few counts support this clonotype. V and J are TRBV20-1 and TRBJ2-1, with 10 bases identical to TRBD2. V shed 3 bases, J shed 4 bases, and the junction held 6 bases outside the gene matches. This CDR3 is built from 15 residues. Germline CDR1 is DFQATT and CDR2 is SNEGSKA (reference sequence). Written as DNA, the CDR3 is TGCAGTGCTAGGAAAATAGCGGGAGGTTACAATGAGCAGTTCTTC. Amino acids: CSARKIAGGYNEQFF.

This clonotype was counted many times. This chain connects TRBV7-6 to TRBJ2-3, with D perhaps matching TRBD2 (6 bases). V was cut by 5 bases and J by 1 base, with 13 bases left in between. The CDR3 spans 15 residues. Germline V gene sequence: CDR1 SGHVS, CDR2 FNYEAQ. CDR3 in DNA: TGTGCCAGCAGCGTTGGAGGGATACGCACAGATACGCAGTATTTT. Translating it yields CASSVGGIRTDTQYF.

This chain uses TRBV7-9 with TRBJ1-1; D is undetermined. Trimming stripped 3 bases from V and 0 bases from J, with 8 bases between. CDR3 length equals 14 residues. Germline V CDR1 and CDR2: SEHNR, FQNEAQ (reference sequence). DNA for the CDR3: TGTGCCAGCAGCTTTTTTCGGTTGAACACTGAAGCTTTCTTT. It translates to CASSFFRLNTEAFF.

CDR3 nucleotide sequence: TGTGCCAGCAGCCCCAACCGGGAGCTGTTTTTT. It translates to CASSPNRELFF. The chain is built from TRBV7-6 and TRBJ2-2; D call uncertain. Germline CDR1 and CDR2: SGHVS and FNYEAQ. The CDR3 contains 11 residues. With 5 bases removed from V and 9 bases from J, the gap between germline ends came to 7 bases.

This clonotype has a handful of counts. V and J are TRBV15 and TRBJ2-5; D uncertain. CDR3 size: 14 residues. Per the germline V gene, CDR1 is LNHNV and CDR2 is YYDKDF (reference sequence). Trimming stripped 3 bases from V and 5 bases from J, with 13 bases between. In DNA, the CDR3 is TGTGCCACCAGCAGGCAGACCAACCTCGAGACCCAGTACTTC. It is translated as CATSRQTNLETQYF.